This paragraph reports one T cell receptor beta chain. The data derive from a study of shared clonotypes between healthy human individuals. CDR1 SGHRS and CDR2 YFSETQ come from the germline V gene. V shed 2 bases, J shed 4 bases, and the junction held 4 bases outside the gene matches. CDR3 size: 14 residues. Sequenced by immunoSEQ multiplex PCR; TCRdb stores in-frame clones only, minus some. Among approximately 470,000 clones listed, approximately 78% were seen once. The V gene is TRBV5-1, the J gene TRBJ2-5; TRBD1 matches 8 bases. This TCR was recovered from a woman in her thirties or forties in good health. Some clones in this sample may be carry-over from other donors' samples. Material for sequencing was PBMCs. The CDR3 here is CASSFGRGLETQYF. Here the CDR3 DNA reads TGCGCCAGCAGCTTCGGCAGGGGGCTAGAGACCCAGTACTTC. The full variable domain, in which reference TRBV5-1 and TRBJ2-5 provide the parts outside the CDR3, is KAGVTQTPRYLIKTRGQQVTLSCSPISGHRSVSWYQQTPGQGLQFLFEYFSETQRNKGNFPGRFSGRQFSNSRSEMNVSTLELGDSALYLCASSFGRGLETQYFGPGTRLLVL.